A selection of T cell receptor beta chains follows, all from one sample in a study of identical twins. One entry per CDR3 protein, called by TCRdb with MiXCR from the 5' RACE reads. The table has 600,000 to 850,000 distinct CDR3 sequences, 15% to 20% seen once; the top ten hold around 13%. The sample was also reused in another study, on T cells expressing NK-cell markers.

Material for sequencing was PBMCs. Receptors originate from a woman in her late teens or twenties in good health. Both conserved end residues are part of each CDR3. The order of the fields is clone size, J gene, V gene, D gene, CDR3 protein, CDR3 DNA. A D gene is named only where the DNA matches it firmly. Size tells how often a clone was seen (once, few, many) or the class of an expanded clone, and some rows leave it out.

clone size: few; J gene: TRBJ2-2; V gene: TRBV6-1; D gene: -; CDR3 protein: CASSPNELPTGELFF; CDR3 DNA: TGTGCCAGCAGTCCAAACGAGCTTCCCACCGGGGAGCTGTTTTTT
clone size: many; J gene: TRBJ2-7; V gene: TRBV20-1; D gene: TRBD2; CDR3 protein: CSARFGGAGEQYF; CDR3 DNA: TGCAGTGCTAGATTCGGGGGGGCGGGCGAGCAGTACTTC
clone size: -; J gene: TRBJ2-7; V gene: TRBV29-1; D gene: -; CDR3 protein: CSVAWTIYEQYF; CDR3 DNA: TGCAGCGTTGCATGGACCATCTACGAGCAGTACTTC
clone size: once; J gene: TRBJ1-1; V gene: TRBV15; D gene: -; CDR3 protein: CATSRDYAGVGTEAFF; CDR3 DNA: TGTGCCACCAGCAGAGATTATGCAGGGGTCGGCACTGAAGCTTTCTTT
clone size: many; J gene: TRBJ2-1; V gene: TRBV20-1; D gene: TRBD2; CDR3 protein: CSASGLAGVAEQFF; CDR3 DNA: TGCAGTGCTAGCGGACTAGCGGGAGTAGCTGAGCAGTTCTTC
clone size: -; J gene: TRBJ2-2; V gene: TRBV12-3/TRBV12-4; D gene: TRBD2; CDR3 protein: CASSPRAGASTGELFF; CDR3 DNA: TGTGCCAGCAGCCCTCGGGCGGGAGCTAGCACCGGGGAGCTGTTTTTT
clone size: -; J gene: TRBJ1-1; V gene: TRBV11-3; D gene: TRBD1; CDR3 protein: CASNARQGPNTEAFF; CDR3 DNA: TGTGCCAGCAACGCCAGACAGGGACCGAACACTGAAGCTTTCTTT
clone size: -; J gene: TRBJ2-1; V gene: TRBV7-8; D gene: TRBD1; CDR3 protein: CASSLEWAGGSNEQFF; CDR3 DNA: TGTGCCAGCAGCTTAGAGTGGGCAGGGGGTAGCAATGAGCAGTTCTTC
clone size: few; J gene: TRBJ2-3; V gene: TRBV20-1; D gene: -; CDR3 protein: CSARQWTDTQYF; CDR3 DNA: TGCAGTGCTAGACAGTGGACAGATACGCAGTATTTT
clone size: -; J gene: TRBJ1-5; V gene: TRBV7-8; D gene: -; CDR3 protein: CASSLLAGQYSNQPQHF; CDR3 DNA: TGTGCCAGCAGCCTACTCGCCGGGCAATATAGCAATCAGCCCCAGCATTTT
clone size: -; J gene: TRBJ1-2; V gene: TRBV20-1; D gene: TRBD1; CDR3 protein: CSAPGGTNYGYTF; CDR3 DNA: TGCAGTGCTCCAGGGGGGACTAACTATGGCTACACCTTC
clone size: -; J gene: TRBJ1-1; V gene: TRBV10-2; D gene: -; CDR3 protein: CASSQAIEAFF; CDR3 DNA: TGCGCCAGCAGTCAGGCGATTGAAGCTTTCTTT
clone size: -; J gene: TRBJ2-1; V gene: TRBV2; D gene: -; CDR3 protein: CASSEEAGVRMNEQFF; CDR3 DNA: TGTGCCAGCAGTGAAGAGGCAGGGGTAAGGATGAATGAGCAGTTCTTC
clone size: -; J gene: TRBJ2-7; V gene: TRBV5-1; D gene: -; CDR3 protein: CASSEAPPREQYF; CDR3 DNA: TGCGCCAGCAGTGAGGCCCCTCCCCGCGAGCAGTACTTC
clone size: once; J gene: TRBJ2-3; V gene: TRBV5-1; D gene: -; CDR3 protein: CASSLERSGSQYF; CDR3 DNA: TGCGCCAGCAGCTTGGAGCGGTCGGGTTCGCAGTATTTT
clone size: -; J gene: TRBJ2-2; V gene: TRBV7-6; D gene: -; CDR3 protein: CASSPGRPTGELFF; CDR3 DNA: TGTGCCAGCAGCCCCGGACGGCCGACCGGGGAGCTGTTTTTT
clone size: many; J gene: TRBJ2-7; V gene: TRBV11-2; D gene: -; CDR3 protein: CASSYDSSEQYF; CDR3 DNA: TGTGCCAGCAGCTATGACAGCAGCGAGCAGTACTTC
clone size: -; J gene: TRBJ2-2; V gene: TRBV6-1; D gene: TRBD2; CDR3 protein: CASSELAGPNTGELFF; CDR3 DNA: TGTGCCAGCAGTGAACTAGCGGGACCTAACACCGGGGAGCTGTTTTTT
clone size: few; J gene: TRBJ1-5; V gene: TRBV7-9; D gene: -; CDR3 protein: CASSSIPLYSNQPQHF; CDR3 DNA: TGTGCCAGCAGCTCCATACCCTTATATAGCAATCAGCCCCAGCATTTT
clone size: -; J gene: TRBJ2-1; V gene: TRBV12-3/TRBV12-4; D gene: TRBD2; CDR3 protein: CASRDGGLAAEFF; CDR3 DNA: TGTGCCAGCAGGGACGGCGGACTAGCCGCCGAGTTCTTC
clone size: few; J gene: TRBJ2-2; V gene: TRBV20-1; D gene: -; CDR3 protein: CSASRGRGTGELFF; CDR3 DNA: TGCAGTGCTAGCCGGGGTAGAGGAACCGGGGAGCTGTTTTTT
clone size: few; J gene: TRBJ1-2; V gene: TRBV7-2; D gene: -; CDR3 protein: CASSFFGTSGGYTF; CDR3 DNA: TGTGCCAGCAGCTTCTTCGGGACAAGCGGTGGCTACACCTTC
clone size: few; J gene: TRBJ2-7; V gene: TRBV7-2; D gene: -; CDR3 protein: CASSLDWRTYEQYF; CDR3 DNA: TGTGCCAGCAGCTTAGATTGGCGTACCTACGAGCAGTACTTC
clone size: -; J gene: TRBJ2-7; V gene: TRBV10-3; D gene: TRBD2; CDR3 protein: CAISSTSGYHEQYF; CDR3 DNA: TGTGCCATCAGTTCGACTAGCGGGTACCACGAGCAGTACTTC
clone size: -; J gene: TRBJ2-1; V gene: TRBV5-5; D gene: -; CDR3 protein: CASSSQGESYNEQFF; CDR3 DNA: TGTGCCAGCAGCTCACAGGGTGAATCCTACAATGAGCAGTTCTTC
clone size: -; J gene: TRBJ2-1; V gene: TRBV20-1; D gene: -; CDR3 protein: CSASALVNEQFF; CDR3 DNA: TGCAGTGCTAGCGCACTAGTAAATGAGCAGTTCTTC
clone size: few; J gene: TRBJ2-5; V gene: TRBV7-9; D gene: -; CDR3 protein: CASTMTGVETQYF; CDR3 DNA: TGTGCCAGCACTATGACGGGGGTAGAGACCCAGTACTTC
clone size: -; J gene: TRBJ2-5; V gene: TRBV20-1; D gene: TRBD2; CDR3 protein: CSARDPGGQETQYF; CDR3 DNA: TGCAGTGCTAGAGATCCGGGGGGCCAAGAGACCCAGTACTTC
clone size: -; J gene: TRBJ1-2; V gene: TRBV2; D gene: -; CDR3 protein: CASSDAGNNYGYTF; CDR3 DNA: TGTGCCAGCAGTGATGCGGGAAACAACTATGGCTACACCTTC
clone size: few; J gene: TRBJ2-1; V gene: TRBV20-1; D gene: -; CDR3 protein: CSAVTGFNEQFF; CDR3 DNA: TGCAGTGCTGTCACAGGCTTCAATGAGCAGTTCTTC
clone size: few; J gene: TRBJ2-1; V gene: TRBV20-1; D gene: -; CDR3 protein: CSAFGLSYNEQFF; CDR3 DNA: TGCAGTGCTTTTGGACTGTCCTACAATGAGCAGTTCTTC
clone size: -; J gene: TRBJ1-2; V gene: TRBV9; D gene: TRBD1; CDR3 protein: CASSGQGGRNYGYTF; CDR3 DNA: TGTGCCAGCAGCGGTCAGGGGGGGAGGAACTATGGCTACACCTTC
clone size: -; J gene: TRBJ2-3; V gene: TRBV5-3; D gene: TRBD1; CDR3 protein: CAISPGTGGTDTQYF; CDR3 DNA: TGTGCCATCAGCCCTGGGACAGGCGGCACAGATACGCAGTATTTT
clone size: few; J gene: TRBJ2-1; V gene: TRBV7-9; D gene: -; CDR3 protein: CASGQRLDYYNEQFF; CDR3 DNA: TGTGCCAGCGGGCAACGGCTAGATTACTACAATGAGCAGTTCTTC
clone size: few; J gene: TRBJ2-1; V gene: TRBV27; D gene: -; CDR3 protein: CASSLQGPSYNEQFF; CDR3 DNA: TGTGCCAGCAGTTTACAGGGGCCTAGCTACAATGAGCAGTTCTTC
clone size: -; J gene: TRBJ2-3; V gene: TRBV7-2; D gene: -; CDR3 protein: CASSLIGGVTDTQYF; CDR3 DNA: TGTGCCAGCAGCTTAATTGGCGGGGTCACAGATACGCAGTATTTT